The subject of this entry is one T cell receptor (beta chain). Produced via immunoSEQ multiplex PCR; TCRdb's table is partial and in-frame only. This table has 120,000 or so clones, approximately 90% appearing once. The record originates from a study of control samples from healthy donors and cancer patients. The source is a young woman in good health. The specimen was blood.

The CDR3 loop reads CASDKGLAGSYEQYF. In DNA, the CDR3 is TGTGCCAGCGATAAGGGACTAGCGGGATCCTACGAGCAGTACTTC. The rearrangement links TRBV2 to TRBJ2-7; 13 nucleotides align to TRBD2. The germline V gene has CDR1 SNHLY and CDR2 FYNNEI. Germline trimming cut 8 bases from V and 1 base from J; bases unmatched to any gene: 5. The CDR3 loop spans 15 amino acids.